One sample yielded the 13 T cell receptor beta chains listed below, sequenced in a study of cytomegalovirus exposure and HLA in healthy donors. This PCR relied on a set of 60 Vbeta primers and 13 Jbeta primers. TCRdb's table, derived via immunoSEQ multiplex PCR, lists solely in-frame clones and lacks some. This table holds about 130,000 clones, 78% found once. The specimen sequenced was PBMCs. The receptors stem from a woman aged 40 to 50 in good health and CMV-seronegative.

This clone was recorded once. This chain connects TRBV30 to TRBJ2-3; D is ambiguous. The length of the CDR3 is 15 residues. Trimming took off 0 bases at V and 0 bases at J, with 10 bases between the two ends. Germline lookup yields CDR1 GTSNPN and CDR2 SVGIG (reference sequence). The CDR3 DNA reads as TGTGCCTGGAGTGTACTGAGTGGTAGCACAGATACGCAGTATTTT. Amino acids: CAWSVLSGSTDTQYF.

V gene TRBV2 combines with J gene TRBJ2-1, with TRBD2 matching 8 bases. Germline loops: CDR1 SNHLY, CDR2 FYNNEI. This CDR3 contains 14 residues. V dropped 3 bases and J dropped 9; count of bases not matched to a gene: 7. This chain's CDR3 is CASSDGRALSEQFF. Written as DNA, the CDR3 is TGTGCCAGCAGTGACGGGAGGGCCCTCAGTGAGCAGTTCTTC. The variable domain in full, completed from reference TRBV2 and TRBJ2-1, reads EPEVTQTPSHQVTQMGQEVILRCVPISNHLYFYWYRQILGQKVEFLVSFYNNEISEKSEIFDDQFSVERPDGSNFTLKIRSTKLEDSAMYFCASSDGRALSEQFFGPGTRLTVL.

V and J are TRBV21-1 and TRBJ1-4; the listed D gene, TRBD1, was not tested against the DNA. TRBV21-1 represents a pseudogene. The CDR3 is made up of 17 amino acids. DNA for the CDR3: TGTGCCAGCAGCAAAGAGGGCAGGGGGAGATTAGGTGAAAAACTGTTTTTT. This encodes CASSKEGRGRLGEKLFF.

This chain links TRBV11-1 with TRBJ2-7; TRBD2 is a possible D gene (5 bases). Trimming removed 4 bases from V and 3 bases from J, with 13 bases in between. The CDR3 covers 14 residues. From germline, CDR1 is SGHAT and CDR2 FQDESV (reference sequence). In DNA form, the CDR3 reads TGTGCCAGCAGCTACGGACTGGGAAGCTACGAGCAGTACTTC. Residues: CASSYGLGSYEQYF.

The chain combines TRBV5-1 with TRBJ2-7; tentatively, D is TRBD1 (6 bases). The V gene lost 4 bases and the J gene lost 0 bases, with 14 bases spanning the gap. This CDR3 has 15 residues. From germline, CDR1 is SGHRS and CDR2 YFSETQ. CDR3 sequence reads: CASSPFRGSSYEQYF. The CDR3 DNA follows: TGCGCCAGCAGCCCATTCAGGGGCAGCTCCTACGAGCAGTACTTC.

The chain links TRBV19 to TRBJ1-2, with 7 bases that match TRBD1. The V gene end was trimmed by 3 bases and the J gene end by 8 bases; junction bases not matched to a gene: 6. This CDR3 is built from 13 residues. Germline lookup yields CDR1 LNHDA and CDR2 SQIVND (reference sequence). The CDR3 spells CASSIQDRDGYTF. CDR3 DNA sequence: TGTGCCAGTAGTATTCAAGACAGGGACGGCTACACCTTC.

The genes are TRBV27 and TRBJ2-3; maybe TRBD2 (6 bases). This CDR3 contains 16 residues. Trimming took 6 bases from V and 2 from J, leaving 18 bases between them. The V gene's germline CDR1 is MNHEY and CDR2 SMNVEV (reference sequence). The CDR3 reads CASRPAGIRHTDTQYF. Written as DNA, the CDR3 is TGTGCCAGCAGACCGGCGGGGATCCGACACACAGATACGCAGTATTTT.

The chain links TRBV4-1 to TRBJ2-7, with 7 bases matching TRBD1. The J segment lost 3 bases and the V segment lost 1 base, leaving 9 bases of the junction unmatched. This CDR3 spans 16 amino acids. Looked up from germline, CDR1 is MGHRA and CDR2 is YSYEKL. The CDR3 reads CASSQGWLGGDYEQYF. DNA for the CDR3: TGCGCCAGCAGCCAAGGGTGGCTAGGGGGCGACTACGAGCAGTACTTC.

The gene calls are TRBV19 and TRBJ2-1, with 8 nucleotides matching TRBD1. The CDR3 is 16 residues long. Per germline, CDR1 LNHDA and CDR2 SQIVND (reference sequence). The ends lost 1 base at V and 1 base at J; junction bases unmatched: 3. CDR3 DNA: TGTGCCAGTAGTATAGGGACAGGGTTTTCCTACAATGAGCAGTTCTTC. Its protein product is CASSIGTGFSYNEQFF.

The genes are TRBV4-1 and TRBJ2-1; no clear D. Trimming removed 4 bases from V and 0 bases from J, with 10 bases in between. The CDR3 sequence is 15 residues long. CDR1 is MGHRA, CDR2 YSYEKL, per germline. CDR3 coding DNA: TGCGCCAGCAGCCCTGACACGTTCTCCTACAATGAGCAGTTCTTC. Translation gives CASSPDTFSYNEQFF.

V and J are TRBV2 and TRBJ1-4; weak D call: TRBD1 (5 bases). The V end lost 8 bases, the J end lost 14 bases, and 15 bases lay between the germline ends. Looked up from germline, CDR1 is SNHLY and CDR2 is FYNNEI. The CDR3 loop spans 11 amino acids. The CDR3, as DNA: TGTGCCAGCCGCGGGGGAGATAGGCTGTTTTTT. Translation gives CASRGGDRLFF.

This chain links TRBV13 with TRBJ2-2; perhaps TRBD2 as D (6 bases). Trimming left V 5 bases short and J 1 base short, with 17 bases between. The CDR3 totals 17 residues. Germline CDR1 and CDR2: PRHDT and FYEKMQ (reference sequence). In nucleotides, the CDR3 is TGTGCCAGCAGCGCAGACCAGGGACTTCTGAACACCGGGGAGCTGTTTTTT. Translated, it gives CASSADQGLLNTGELFF.

This clone has just a few counts. The V gene is TRBV18, the J gene TRBJ1-1; 8 bases line up with TRBD1. CDR3 length: 14 residues. V shed 5 bases, J shed 2 bases, and the junction held 4 bases outside the gene matches. Germline assignment: CDR1 KGHSH and CDR2 LQKENI. This CDR3 is CASSTGTGNTEAFF. The CDR3 DNA reads TGTGCCAGCTCAACCGGGACAGGTAACACTGAAGCTTTCTTT.